This T cell receptor (beta chain) was obtained from a study of blood T cell repertoires in COVID-19. Whole-study context: The cDNA or gDNA used as material had been derived from T cells, B-cell-depleted T cells, or PBMCs.

Germline V gene data show CDR1 as LGHNA and CDR2 as YNFKEQ. V was shortened by 0 bases and J by 1 base, with 12 bases between the two germline ends. This CDR3 region has 16 residues. Methods used by the authors: Quantification of nucleated cells was approximated via reference gene primer amplification. Sequencing used immunoSEQ multiplex PCR; TCRdb keeps in-frame clones, though not all of them. V, J and clone size are those of that table, while D and trimming were read from the DNA. The sample yields over 120,000 clones, about 80% seen once. This receptor was taken from a woman between 55 and 75 years old with acute or convalescent COVID-19. Material for sequencing was peripheral blood. V gene TRBV4-2 combines with J gene TRBJ1-1, with D perhaps matching TRBD1 (6 bases). The CDR3 DNA reads as TGTGCCAGCAGCCAAGATTACGGGGGGCCGAACACTGAAGCTTTCTTT. As protein: CASSQDYGGPNTEAFF.